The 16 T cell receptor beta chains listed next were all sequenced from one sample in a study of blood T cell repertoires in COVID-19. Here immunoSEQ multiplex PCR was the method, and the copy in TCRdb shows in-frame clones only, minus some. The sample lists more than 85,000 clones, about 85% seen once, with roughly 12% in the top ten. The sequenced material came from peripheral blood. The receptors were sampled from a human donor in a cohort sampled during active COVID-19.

CDR3 in DNA: TGCGCCAGCAGTCCTGTCTGGACAGCTAGCACAGATACGCAGTATTTT. Protein: CASSPVWTASTDTQYF. The rearrangement joins TRBV5-1 to TRBJ2-3, with D perhaps matching TRBD1 (6 bases). This CDR3 is built from 16 residues. Trimming removed 5 bases at V and 0 bases at J, with 16 bases between. The germline CDR1 and CDR2 sequences are SGHRS and YFSETQ.

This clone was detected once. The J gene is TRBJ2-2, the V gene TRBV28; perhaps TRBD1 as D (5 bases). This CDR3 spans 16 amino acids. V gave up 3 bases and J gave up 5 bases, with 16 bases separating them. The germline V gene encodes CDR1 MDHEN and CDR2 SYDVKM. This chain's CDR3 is CASSFVDRRGTGELFF. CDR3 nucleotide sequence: TGTGCCAGCAGTTTTGTTGACAGAAGAGGTACCGGGGAGCTGTTTTTT.

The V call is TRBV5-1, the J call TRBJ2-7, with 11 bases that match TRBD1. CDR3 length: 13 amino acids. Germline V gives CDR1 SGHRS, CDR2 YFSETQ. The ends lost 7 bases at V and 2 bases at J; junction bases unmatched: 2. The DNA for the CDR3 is TGCGCCAGCGGGACAGGGGGGGCCTACGAGCAGTACTTC. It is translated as CASGTGGAYEQYF. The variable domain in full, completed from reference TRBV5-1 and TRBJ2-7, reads KAGVTQTPRYLIKTRGQQVTLSCSPISGHRSVSWYQQTPGQGLQFLFEYFSETQRNKGNFPGRFSGRQFSNSRSEMNVSTLELGDSALYLCASGTGGAYEQYFGPGTRLTVT.

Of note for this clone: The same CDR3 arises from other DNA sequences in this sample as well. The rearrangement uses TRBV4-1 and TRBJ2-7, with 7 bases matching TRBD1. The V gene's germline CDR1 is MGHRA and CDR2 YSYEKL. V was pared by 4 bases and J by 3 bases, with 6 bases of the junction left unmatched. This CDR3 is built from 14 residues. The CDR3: CASSPDRVGYEQYF. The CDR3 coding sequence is TGCGCCAGCAGCCCTGACAGGGTAGGCTACGAGCAGTACTTC.

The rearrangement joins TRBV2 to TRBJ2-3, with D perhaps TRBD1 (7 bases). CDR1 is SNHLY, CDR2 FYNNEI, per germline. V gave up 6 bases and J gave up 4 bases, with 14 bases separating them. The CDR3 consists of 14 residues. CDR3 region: CASRAQGGADTQYF. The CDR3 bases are TGTGCCAGCAGGGCTCAGGGGGGCGCAGATACGCAGTATTTT.

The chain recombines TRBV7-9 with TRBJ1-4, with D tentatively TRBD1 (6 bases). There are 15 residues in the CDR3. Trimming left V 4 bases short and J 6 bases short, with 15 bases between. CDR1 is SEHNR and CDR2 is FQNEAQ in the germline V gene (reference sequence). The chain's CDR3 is CASSSLQGRDEKLFF. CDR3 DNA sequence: TGTGCCAGCAGCTCCCTACAGGGAAGAGATGAAAAACTGTTTTTT. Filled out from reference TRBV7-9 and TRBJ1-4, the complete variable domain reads DTGVSQNPRHKITKRGQNVTFRCDPISEHNRLYWYRQTLGQGPEFLTYFQNEAQLEKSRLLSDRFSAERPKGSFSTLEIQRTEQGDSAMYLCASSSLQGRDEKLFFGSGTQLSVL.

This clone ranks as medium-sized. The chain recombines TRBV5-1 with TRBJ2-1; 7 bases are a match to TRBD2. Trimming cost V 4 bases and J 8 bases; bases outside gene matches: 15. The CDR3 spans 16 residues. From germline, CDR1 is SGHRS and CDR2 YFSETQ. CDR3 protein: CASSPEAQTGRDEQFF. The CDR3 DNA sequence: TGCGCCAGCAGCCCCGAGGCACAAACTGGGAGGGATGAGCAGTTCTTC.

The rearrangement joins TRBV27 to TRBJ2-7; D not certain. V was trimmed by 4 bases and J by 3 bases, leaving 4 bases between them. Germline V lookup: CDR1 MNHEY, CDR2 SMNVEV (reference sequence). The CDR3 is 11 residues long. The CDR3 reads CASSSFYEQYF. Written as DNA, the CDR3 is TGTGCCAGCAGTTCCTTCTACGAGCAGTACTTC.

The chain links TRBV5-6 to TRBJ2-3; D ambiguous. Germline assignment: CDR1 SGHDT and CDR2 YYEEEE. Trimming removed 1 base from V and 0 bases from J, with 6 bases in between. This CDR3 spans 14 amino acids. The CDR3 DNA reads TGTGCCAGCAGCTTGTCGCGTAGCACAGATACGCAGTATTTT. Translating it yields CASSLSRSTDTQYF.

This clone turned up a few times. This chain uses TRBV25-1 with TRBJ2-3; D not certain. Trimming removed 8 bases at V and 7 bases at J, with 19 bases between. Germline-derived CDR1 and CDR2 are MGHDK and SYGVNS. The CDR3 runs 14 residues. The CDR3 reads CASHPSGELNTQYF. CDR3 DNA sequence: TGTGCCAGCCATCCATCGGGTGAGCTGAATACGCAGTATTTT.

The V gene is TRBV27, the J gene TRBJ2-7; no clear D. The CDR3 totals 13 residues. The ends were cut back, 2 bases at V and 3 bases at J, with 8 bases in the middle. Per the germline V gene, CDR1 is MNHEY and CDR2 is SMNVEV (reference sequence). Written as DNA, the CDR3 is TGTGCCAGCAGTTTAACTTACAGCTACGAGCAGTACTTC. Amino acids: CASSLTYSYEQYF.

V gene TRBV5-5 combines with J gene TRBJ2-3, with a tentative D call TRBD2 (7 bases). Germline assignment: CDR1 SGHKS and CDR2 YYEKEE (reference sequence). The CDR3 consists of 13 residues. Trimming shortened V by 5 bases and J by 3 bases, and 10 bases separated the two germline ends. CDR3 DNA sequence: TGTGCCAGCAGACAGGGAGGGACAGATACGCAGTATTTT. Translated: CASRQGGTDTQYF.

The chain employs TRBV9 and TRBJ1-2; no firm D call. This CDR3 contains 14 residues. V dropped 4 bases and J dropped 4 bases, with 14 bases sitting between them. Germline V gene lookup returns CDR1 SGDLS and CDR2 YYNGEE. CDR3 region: CASSPGERIYGYTF. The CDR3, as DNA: TGTGCCAGCAGCCCTGGAGAGCGAATCTATGGCTACACCTTC.

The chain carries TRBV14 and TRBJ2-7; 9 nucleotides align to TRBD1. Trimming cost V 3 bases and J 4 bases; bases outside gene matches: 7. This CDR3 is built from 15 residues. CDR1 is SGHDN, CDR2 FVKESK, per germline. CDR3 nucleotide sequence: TGTGCCAGCAGCCAGGAACAGGGGGCGGGGTACGAGCAGTACTTC. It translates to CASSQEQGAGYEQYF.

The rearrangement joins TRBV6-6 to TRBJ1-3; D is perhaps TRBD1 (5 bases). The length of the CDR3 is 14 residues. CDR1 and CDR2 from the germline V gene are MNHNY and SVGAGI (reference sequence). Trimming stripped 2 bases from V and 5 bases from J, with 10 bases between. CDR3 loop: CASSYGPGRNTIYF. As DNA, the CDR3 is TGTGCCAGCAGTTACGGGCCAGGGAGAAACACCATATATTTT.

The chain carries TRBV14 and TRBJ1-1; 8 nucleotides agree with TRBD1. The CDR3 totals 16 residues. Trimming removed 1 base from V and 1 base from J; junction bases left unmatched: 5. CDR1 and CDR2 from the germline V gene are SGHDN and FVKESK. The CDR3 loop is CASSQVPGGGNTEAFF. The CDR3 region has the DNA TGTGCCAGCAGCCAAGTACCAGGGGGCGGGAACACTGAAGCTTTCTTT.